A selection of T cell receptor beta chains follows, all from one sample in a study of CD8 T cells in ankylosing spondylitis. TCRdb called the 5' RACE reads again in MiXCR, with one record for every CDR3 protein. This sample has tens of thousands of distinct CDR3 sequences, with about 9% found just once. The sequenced material came from blood, either unsorted or a sorted T cell fraction (not recorded which). These receptor sequences come from a male donor with ankylosing spondylitis. Both conserved end residues are part of each CDR3. Each record gives: J gene, V gene, CDR3 length, clone size, D gene, CDR3 protein, CDR3 DNA. A D gene is named only where the DNA matches it firmly. Rows may omit the clone size; those that give it use once, few, many or a size class.

J: TRBJ2-3
V: TRBV5-1
length: 17
size: few
D: .
CDR3: CASSFGVRDATGDTQYF
DNA: TGCGCCAGCAGTTTTGGAGTTAGGGACGCAACGGGAGATACGCAGTATTTT

J: TRBJ2-1
V: TRBV20-1
length: 13
size: few
D: .
CDR3: CSLGSLPYNEQFF
DNA: TGCAGCTTGGGGAGTTTGCCCTACAATGAGCAGTTCTTC

J: TRBJ2-5
V: TRBV7-9
length: 14
size: few
D: .
CDR3: CASSLIRRQETQYF
DNA: TGTGCCAGCAGCCTCATCCGCAGGCAAGAGACCCAGTACTTC

J: TRBJ2-1
V: TRBV3-1
length: 16
size: few
D: .
CDR3: CASSRKGETPYNEQFF
DNA: TGTGCCAGCAGCCGCAAAGGGGAGACTCCTTACAATGAGCAGTTCTTC

J: TRBJ1-1
V: TRBV12-3/TRBV12-4
length: 14
size: few
D: .
CDR3: CASSSGLENTEAFF
DNA: TGTGCCAGCAGTTCAGGCCTTGAGAACACTGAAGCTTTCTTT

J: TRBJ2-7
V: TRBV10-3
length: 13
size: many
D: .
CDR3: CAISPDDSYEQYF
DNA: TGTGCCATCAGTCCTGATGACTCCTACGAGCAGTACTTC

J: TRBJ2-1
V: TRBV24-1
length: 17
size: many
D: .
CDR3: CATSENRQSLSYNEQFF
DNA: TGTGCCACCAGTGAGAATAGACAGTCGCTCTCCTACAATGAGCAGTTCTTC

J: TRBJ2-1
V: TRBV29-1
length: 16
size: many
D: .
CDR3: CSARVPGLSSYNEQFF
DNA: TGCAGCGCCCGAGTTCCTGGACTCAGCTCCTACAATGAGCAGTTCTTC

J: TRBJ1-2
V: TRBV5-4
length: 12
size: .
D: .
CDR3: CASSEGNYGYTF
DNA: TGTGCCAGCAGCGAGGGTAACTATGGCTACACCTTC

J: TRBJ2-7
V: TRBV12-3/TRBV12-4
length: 12
size: many
D: .
CDR3: CASSYDVHEQYF
DNA: TGTGCCAGCAGTTACGATGTTCACGAGCAGTACTTC

J: TRBJ1-1
V: TRBV12-3/TRBV12-4
length: 14
size: many
D: .
CDR3: CASSIGRRAPEAFF
DNA: TGTGCCAGCAGTATAGGCCGGAGGGCACCTGAAGCTTTCTTT

J: TRBJ1-4
V: TRBV5-4
length: 15
size: .
D: .
CDR3: CASSSSRGHNEKLFF
DNA: TGTGCCAGCAGCTCGTCCCGGGGACACAACGAAAAACTGTTTTTT

J: TRBJ2-1
V: TRBV10-1
length: 14
size: .
D: .
CDR3: CASSESTDYNEQFF
DNA: TGCGCCAGCAGTGAGTCGACAGACTACAATGAGCAGTTCTTC

J: TRBJ2-7
V: TRBV2
length: 15
size: .
D: TRBD2
CDR3: CASSDLAGTYNEQYF
DNA: TGTGCCAGCAGTGACCTAGCGGGAACGTACAATGAGCAGTACTTC

J: TRBJ1-1
V: TRBV20-1
length: 14
size: many
D: TRBD1
CDR3: CSASRGTGLPEAFF
DNA: TGCAGTGCTAGTCGAGGGACAGGGTTACCCGAAGCTTTCTTT

J: TRBJ1-1
V: TRBV24-1
length: 13
size: .
D: .
CDR3: CATSDLGEAEAFF
DNA: TGTGCCACCAGTGATCTGGGCGAGGCTGAAGCTTTCTTT

J: TRBJ2-3
V: TRBV3-1
length: 14
size: many
D: .
CDR3: CASSPARRADTQYF
DNA: TGTGCCAGCAGCCCGGCACGACGGGCAGATACGCAGTATTTT